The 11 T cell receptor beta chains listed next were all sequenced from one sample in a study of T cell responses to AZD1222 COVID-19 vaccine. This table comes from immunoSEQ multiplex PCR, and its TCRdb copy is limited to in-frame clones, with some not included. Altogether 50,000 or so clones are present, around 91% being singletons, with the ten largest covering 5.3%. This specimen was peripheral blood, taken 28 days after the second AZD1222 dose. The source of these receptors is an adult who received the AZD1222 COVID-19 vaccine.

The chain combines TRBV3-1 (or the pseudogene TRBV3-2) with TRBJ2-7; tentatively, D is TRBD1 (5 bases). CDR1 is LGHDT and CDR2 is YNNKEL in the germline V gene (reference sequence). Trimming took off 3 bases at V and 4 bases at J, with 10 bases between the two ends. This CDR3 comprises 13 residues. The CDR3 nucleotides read TGTGCCAGCAGCCACGAAGACAGTTACGAGCAGTACTTC. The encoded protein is CASSHEDSYEQYF.

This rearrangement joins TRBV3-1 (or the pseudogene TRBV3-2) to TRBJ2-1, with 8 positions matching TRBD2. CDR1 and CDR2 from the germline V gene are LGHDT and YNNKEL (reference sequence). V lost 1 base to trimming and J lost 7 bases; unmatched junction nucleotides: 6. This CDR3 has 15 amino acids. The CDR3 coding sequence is TGTGCCAGCAGCCAAGGGACGGGGGGGCCGAATGAGCAGTTCTTC. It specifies CASSQGTGGPNEQFF.

The CDR3 nucleotides are TGTGCCAGCAGTCTCAAAATCTCTAACTATGGCTACACCTTC. Its translation: CASSLKISNYGYTF. This chain uses TRBV27 with TRBJ1-2; D not resolved. The germline V gene encodes CDR1 MNHEY and CDR2 SMNVEV (reference sequence). V was pared by 5 bases and J by 0 bases, with 10 bases between. The CDR3 covers 14 residues.

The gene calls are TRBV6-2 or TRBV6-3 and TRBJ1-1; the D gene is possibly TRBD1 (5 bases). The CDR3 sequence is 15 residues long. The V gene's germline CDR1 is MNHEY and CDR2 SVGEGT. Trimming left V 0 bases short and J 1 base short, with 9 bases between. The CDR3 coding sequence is TGTGCCAGCAGTTACTCGGGACCGAGGAACACTGAAGCTTTCTTT. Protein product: CASSYSGPRNTEAFF.

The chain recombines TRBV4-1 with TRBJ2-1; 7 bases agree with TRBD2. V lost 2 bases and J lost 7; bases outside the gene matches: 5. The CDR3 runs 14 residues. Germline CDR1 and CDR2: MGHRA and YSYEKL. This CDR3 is CASSQTRLANEQFF. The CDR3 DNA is TGCGCCAGCAGCCAAACAAGACTAGCAAATGAGCAGTTCTTC.

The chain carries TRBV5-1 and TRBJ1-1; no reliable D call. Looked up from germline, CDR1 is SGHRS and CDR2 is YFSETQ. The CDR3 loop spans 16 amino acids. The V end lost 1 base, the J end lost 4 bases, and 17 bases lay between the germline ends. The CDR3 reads CASSLRVRGEGTEAFF. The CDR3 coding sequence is TGCGCCAGCAGCTTGAGGGTACGGGGAGAGGGCACTGAAGCTTTCTTT. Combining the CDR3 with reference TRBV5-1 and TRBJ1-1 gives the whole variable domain KAGVTQTPRYLIKTRGQQVTLSCSPISGHRSVSWYQQTPGQGLQFLFEYFSETQRNKGNFPGRFSGRQFSNSRSEMNVSTLELGDSALYLCASSLRVRGEGTEAFFGQGTRLTVV.

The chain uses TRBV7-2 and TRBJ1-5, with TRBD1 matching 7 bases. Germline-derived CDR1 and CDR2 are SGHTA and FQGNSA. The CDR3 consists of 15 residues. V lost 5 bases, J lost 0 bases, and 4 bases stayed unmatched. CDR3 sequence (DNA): TGTGCCAGCAGCCGGGACAGTACTAGCAATCAGCCCCAGCATTTT. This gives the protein CASSRDSTSNQPQHF.

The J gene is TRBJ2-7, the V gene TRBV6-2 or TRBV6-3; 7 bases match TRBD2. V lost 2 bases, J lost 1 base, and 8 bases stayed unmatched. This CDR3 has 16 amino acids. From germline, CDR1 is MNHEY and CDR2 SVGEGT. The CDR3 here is CASSYPGRERSYEQYF. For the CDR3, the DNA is TGTGCCAGCAGTTACCCGGGGCGGGAGCGGTCCTACGAGCAGTACTTC.

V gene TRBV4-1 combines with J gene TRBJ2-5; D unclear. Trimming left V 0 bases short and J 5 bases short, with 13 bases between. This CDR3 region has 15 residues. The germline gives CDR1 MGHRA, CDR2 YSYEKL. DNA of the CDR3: TGCGCCAGCAGCCAAGACACCCGCCTTGGGGAGACCCAGTACTTC. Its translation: CASSQDTRLGETQYF.

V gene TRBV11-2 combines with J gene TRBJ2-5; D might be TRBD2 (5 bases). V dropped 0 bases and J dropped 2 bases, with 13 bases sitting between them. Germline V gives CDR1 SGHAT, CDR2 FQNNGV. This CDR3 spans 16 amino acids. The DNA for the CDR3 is TGTGCCAGCAGCTTAGAACCAACCGGGATTCAAGAGACCCAGTACTTC. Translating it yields CASSLEPTGIQETQYF.

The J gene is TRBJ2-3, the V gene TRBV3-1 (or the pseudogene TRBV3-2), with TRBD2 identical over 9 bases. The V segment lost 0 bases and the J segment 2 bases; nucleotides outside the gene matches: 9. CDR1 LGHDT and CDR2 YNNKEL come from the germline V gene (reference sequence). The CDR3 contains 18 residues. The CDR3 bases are TGTGCCAGCAGCCAAGATCGCATTAGCGGGAGAGTCACAGATACGCAGTATTTT. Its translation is CASSQDRISGRVTDTQYF.